This TCR beta chain was identified during a study of cytomegalovirus exposure and HLA in healthy donors. Study conclusions and caveats: It was around 160 TCR beta chains that were listed as cytomegalovirus-associated. The tendency of first-cohort TCR clusters to co-occur in the roughly 120 validation repertoires was the finding of a later analysis.

TCRdb keeps only in-frame clones here, not all; method: immunoSEQ multiplex PCR. The data contain around 170,000 clones, approximately 90% of them singletons. V lost 0 bases to trimming and J lost 7 bases, with 13 bases between them. The CDR3 loop spans 15 amino acids. Germline V gene lookup returns CDR1 SGHTA and CDR2 FQGNSA. In the case of this clone: The antigen remains undetermined.

This rearrangement joins TRBV7-2 to TRBJ1-5; D is unresolved. The sample taken for sequencing was PBMCs. The receptor was derived from a man younger than 30 in good health and CMV-seronegative. CDR3 in DNA: TGTGCCAGCAGCTTAGCCGACGGTTTGGGCCAGCCCCAGCATTTT. Translation gives CASSLADGLGQPQHF. Supplemented by reference TRBV7-2 and TRBJ1-5, the full variable domain reads GAGVSQSPSNKVTEKGKDVELRCDPISGHTALYWYRQSLGQGLEFLIYFQGNSAPDKSGLPSDRFSAERTGGSVSTLTIQRTQQEDSAVYLCASSLADGLGQPQHFGDGTRLSIL.